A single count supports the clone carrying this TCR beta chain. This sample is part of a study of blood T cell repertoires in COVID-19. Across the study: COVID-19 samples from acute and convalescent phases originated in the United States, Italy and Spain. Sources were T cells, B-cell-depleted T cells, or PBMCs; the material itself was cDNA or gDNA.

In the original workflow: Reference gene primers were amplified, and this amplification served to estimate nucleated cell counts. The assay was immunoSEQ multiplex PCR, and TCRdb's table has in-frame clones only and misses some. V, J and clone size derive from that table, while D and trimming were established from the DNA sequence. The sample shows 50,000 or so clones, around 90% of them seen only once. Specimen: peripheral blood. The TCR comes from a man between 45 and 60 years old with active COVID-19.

As DNA, the CDR3 is TGTGCCTGGAGGGGCAATATGTACAATGAGCAGTTCTTC. As protein: CAWRGNMYNEQFF. The chain carries TRBV30 and TRBJ2-1; D is ambiguous. This CDR3 spans 13 amino acids. Deletions cut 3 bases from V and 4 bases from J, with 10 bases between. Germline CDR1 is GTSNPN and CDR2 is SVGIG (reference sequence).